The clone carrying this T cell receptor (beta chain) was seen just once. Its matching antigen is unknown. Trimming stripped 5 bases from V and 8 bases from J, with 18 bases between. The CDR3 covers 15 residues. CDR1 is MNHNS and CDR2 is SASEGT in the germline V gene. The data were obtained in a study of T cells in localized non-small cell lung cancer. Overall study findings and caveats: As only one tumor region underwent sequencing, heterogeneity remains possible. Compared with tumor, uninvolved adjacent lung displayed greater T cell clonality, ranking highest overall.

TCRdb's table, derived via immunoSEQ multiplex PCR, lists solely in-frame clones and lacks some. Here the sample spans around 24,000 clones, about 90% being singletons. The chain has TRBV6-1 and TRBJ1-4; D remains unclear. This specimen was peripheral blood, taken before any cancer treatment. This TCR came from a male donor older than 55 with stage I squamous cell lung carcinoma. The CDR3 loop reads CASSPLGKVGEKLFF. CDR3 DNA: TGTGCCAGCAGTCCCTTGGGGAAGGTTGGAGAAAAACTGTTTTTT.